This T cell receptor (beta chain) was recovered during a study of CD8+ T cells in alopecia areata. The wider study: Patients received oral tofacitinib, 5 to 10 mg twice daily, for moderate-to-severe alopecia areata. Study observations and caveats: In scalp and blood during tofacitinib, many expanded lesional clones persisted. Lesional scalp, notably in alopecia totalis/universalis, had clonality above that of normal scalp. Scalp clonality and expanded CD8+ clones among the top 100 fell significantly with tofacitinib.

Treatment in this sample: oral pan-JAK inhibitor, 5-10 mg twice daily. This CDR3 contains 13 residues. V lost 5 bases to trimming and J lost 2 bases, with 11 bases between them. Per the germline V gene, CDR1 is SQVTM and CDR2 is ANQGSEA. Isolated RNA was reverse transcribed into cDNA used as the sequencing template. This table comes from immunoSEQ multiplex PCR, and its TCRdb copy is limited to in-frame clones, with some not included. This repertoire shows 200,000 to 250,000 clones, 66% found once; its top ten account for 0.95% to 1.5%. Note on this clone: Its antigen is undetermined.

The sequence was collected from a human donor with alopecia areata. The chain joins TRBV29-1 to TRBJ2-3; D ambiguous. The sequences come from CD4+ T cells sorted from blood, collected at week 44, from a patient treated with tofacitinib. The CDR3 DNA follows: TGCAGCGTTCGCATTACTCTCACAGATACGCAGTATTTT. Translating gives CSVRITLTDTQYF.